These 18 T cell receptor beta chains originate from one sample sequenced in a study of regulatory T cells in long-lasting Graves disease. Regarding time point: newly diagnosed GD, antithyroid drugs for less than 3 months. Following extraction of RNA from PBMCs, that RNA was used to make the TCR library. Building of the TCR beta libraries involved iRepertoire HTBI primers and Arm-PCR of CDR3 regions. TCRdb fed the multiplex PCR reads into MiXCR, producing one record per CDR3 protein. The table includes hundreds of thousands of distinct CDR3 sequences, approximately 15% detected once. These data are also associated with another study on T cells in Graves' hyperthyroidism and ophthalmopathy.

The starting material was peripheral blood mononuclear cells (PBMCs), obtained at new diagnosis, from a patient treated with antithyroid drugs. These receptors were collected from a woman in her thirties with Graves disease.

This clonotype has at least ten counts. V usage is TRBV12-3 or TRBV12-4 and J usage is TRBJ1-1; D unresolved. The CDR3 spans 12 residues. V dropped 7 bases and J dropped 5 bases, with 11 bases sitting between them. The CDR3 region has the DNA TGTGCCAGCACGCGACGGCAGACTGAAGCTTTCTTT. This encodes CASTRRQTEAFF.

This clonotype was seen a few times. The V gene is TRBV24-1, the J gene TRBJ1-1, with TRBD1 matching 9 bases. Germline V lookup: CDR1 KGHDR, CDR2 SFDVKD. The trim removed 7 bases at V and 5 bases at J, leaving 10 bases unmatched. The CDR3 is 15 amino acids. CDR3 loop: CATRDTGTGMTEAFF. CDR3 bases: TGTGCCACCAGGGACACCGGGACAGGGATGACTGAAGCTTTCTTT.

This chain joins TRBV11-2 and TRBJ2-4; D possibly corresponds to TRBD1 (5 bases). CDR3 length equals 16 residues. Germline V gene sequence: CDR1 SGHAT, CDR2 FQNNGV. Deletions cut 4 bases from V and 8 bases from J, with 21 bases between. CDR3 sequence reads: CASSSPDRFLRHIQYF. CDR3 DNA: TGTGCCAGCAGCTCCCCCGACAGATTCCTTAGACACATTCAGTACTTC. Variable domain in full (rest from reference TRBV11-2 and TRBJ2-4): EAGVAQSPRYKIIEKRQSVAFWCNPISGHATLYWYQQILGQGPKLLIQFQNNGVVDDSQLPKDRFSAERLKGVDSTLKIQPAKLEDSAVYLCASSSPDRFLRHIQYFGAGTRLSVL.

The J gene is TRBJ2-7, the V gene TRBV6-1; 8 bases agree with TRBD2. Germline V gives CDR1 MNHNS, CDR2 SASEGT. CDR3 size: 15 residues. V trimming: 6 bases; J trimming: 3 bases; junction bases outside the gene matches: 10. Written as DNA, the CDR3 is TGTGCCAGCAGGGGAACCGGGACTAGACTCTACGAGCAGTACTTC. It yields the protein CASRGTGTRLYEQYF.

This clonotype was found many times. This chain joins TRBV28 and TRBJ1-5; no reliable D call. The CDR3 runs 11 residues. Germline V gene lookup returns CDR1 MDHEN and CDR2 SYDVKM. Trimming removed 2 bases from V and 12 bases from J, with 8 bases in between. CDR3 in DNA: TGTGCCAGCAGTTTAAACAGAATCCAGCATTTT. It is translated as CASSLNRIQHF. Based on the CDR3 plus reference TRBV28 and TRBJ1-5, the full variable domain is DVKVTQSSRYLVKRTGEKVFLECVQDMDHENMFWYRQDPGLGLRLIYFSYDVKMKEKGDIPEGYSVSREKKERFSLILESASTNQTSMYLCASSLNRIQHFGDGTRLSIL.

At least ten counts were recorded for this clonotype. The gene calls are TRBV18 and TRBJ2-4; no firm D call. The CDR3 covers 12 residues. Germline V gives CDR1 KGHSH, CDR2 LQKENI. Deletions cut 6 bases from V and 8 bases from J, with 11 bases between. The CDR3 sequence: CASSPGLDIQYF. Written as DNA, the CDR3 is TGTGCCAGCTCTCCGGGTTTGGACATTCAGTACTTC.

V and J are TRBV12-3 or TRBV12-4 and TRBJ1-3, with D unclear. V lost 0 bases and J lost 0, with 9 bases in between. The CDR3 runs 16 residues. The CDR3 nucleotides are TGTGCCAGCAGTTTAGCGCCCGTAATCTCTGGAAACACCATATATTTT. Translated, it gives CASSLAPVISGNTIYF.

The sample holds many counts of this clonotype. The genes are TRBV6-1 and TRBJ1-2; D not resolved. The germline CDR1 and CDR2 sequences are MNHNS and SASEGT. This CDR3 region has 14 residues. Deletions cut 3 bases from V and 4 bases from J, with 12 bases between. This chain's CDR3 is CASSDPPAGYGYTF. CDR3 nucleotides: TGTGCCAGCAGTGACCCGCCGGCAGGCTATGGCTACACCTTC.

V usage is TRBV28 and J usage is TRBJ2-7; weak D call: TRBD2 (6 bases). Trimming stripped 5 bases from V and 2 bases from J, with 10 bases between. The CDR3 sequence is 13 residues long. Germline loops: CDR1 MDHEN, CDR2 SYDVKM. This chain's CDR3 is CASSPAGPYEQYF. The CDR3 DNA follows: TGTGCCAGCAGTCCAGCGGGCCCCTACGAGCAGTACTTC. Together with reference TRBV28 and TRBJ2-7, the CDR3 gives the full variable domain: DVKVTQSSRYLVKRTGEKVFLECVQDMDHENMFWYRQDPGLGLRLIYFSYDVKMKEKGDIPEGYSVSREKKERFSLILESASTNQTSMYLCASSPAGPYEQYFGPGTRLTVT.

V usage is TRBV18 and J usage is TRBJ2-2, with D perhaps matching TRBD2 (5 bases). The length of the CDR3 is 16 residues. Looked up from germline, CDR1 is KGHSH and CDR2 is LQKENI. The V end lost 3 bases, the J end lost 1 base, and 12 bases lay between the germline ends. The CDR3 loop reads CASSPGLAQNTGELFF. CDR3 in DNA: TGTGCCAGCTCACCTGGTCTAGCACAGAACACCGGGGAGCTGTTTTTT.

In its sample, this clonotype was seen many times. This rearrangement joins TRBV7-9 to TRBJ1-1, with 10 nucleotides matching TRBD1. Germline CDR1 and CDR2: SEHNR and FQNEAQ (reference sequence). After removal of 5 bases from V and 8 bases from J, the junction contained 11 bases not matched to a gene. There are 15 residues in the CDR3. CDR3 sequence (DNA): TGTGCCAGCAGCCCACGACAGGGGGCCGTCTCGGAAGCTTTCTTT. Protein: CASSPRQGAVSEAFF.

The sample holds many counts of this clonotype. CDR3 DNA sequence: TGTGCCAGCCGGGCGGGGCGAATGACTGAAGCTTTCTTT. This encodes CASRAGRMTEAFF. The chain uses TRBV7-2 and TRBJ1-1; perhaps TRBD1 as D (5 bases). The CDR3 runs to 13 residues. Looked up from germline, CDR1 is SGHTA and CDR2 is FQGNSA. V lost 8 bases and J 5 bases, leaving 15 bases between the germline ends.

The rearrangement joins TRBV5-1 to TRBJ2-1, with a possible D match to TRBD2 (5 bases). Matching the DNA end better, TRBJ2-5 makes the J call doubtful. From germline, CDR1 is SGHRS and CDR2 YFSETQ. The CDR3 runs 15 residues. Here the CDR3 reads CASSLTASREETQYF. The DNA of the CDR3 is TGCGCCAGCAGTTTGACGGCTAGCCGAGAAGAGACCCAGTACTTC.

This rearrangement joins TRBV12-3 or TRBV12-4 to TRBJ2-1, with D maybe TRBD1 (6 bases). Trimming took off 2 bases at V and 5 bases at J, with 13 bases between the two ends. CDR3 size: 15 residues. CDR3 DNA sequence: TGTGCCAGCAGTTTAAGGCCCAGGGGTAACAATGAGCAGTTCTTC. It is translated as CASSLRPRGNNEQFF.

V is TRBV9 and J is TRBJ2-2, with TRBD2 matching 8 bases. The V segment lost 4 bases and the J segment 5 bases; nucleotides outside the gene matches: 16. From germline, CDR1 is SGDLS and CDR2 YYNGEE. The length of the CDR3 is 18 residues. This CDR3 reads CASSPEQTSERLTGELFF. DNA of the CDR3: TGTGCCAGCAGCCCCGAACAGACTAGCGAGAGGCTTACCGGGGAGCTGTTTTTT.

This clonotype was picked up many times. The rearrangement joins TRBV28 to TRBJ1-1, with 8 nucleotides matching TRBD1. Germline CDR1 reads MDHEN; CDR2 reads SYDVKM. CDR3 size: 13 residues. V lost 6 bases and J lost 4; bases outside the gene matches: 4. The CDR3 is CASRYTGGTEAFF. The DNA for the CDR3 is TGTGCCAGCAGATACACAGGGGGCACTGAAGCTTTCTTT.

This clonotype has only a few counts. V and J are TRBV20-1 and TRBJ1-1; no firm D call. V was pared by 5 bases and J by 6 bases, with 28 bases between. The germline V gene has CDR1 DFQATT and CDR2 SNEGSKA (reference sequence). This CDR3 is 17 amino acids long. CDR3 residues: CSAHKQLGGARVAEAFF. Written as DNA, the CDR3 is TGCAGTGCTCATAAACAACTTGGCGGAGCGCGGGTCGCTGAAGCTTTCTTT.

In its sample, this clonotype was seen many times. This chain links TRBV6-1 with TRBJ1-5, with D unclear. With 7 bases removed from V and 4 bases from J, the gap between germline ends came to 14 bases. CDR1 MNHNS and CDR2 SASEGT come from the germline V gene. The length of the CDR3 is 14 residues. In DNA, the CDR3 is TGTGCCAGCACCTACAGCAGCATTAATCAGCCCCAGCATTTT. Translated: CASTYSSINQPQHF.